The TCR beta chain under discussion was sequenced for a study of T-cell memory formation after mild COVID-19. Study details: TCR clusters showed largely donor specificity.

TCRdb independently ran MiXCR on the 5' RACE reads; one entry per CDR3 protein. The repertoire has about 420,000 distinct CDR3 sequences, roughly a quarter of them found once; the top ten carry less than 15%. The CDR3 totals 15 residues. Trimming removed 4 bases from V and 5 bases from J; junction bases left unmatched: 6. CDR1 and CDR2 from the germline V gene are SGHTA and FQGNSA. The clonotype comes from an adult woman who had mild COVID-19 (a few samples of this study predate the infection). Cell type and time point are not known. This chain links TRBV7-2 with TRBJ2-2; 8 bases map to TRBD1. What was sequenced was PBMCs or a T cell subset sorted from them (not recorded which). This chain's CDR3 is CASSSTGAGTGELFF. As DNA, the CDR3 is TGTGCCAGCAGCTCGACAGGGGCCGGAACCGGGGAGCTGTTTTTT.